This entry is about one T cell receptor (beta chain). As yet, its antigen is unknown. Researchers collected approximately 9.9 milliliters of peripheral blood from every single donor. The sample comes from a study of blood T cells in healthy people across ages. Points from the study as a whole: For the donors, CMV status was unknown and possibly confounded expanded clonotype changes. Estimates based on one million T cells were treated as lower bounds. In older individuals, TCR beta diversity per million T cells was lower, falling roughly linearly with age.

A sample-barcoded 5' primer and a J-beta primer mix were used in a second PCR of about 6 to 11 cycles. TCRdb processed the 5' RACE reads anew with MiXCR; each CDR3 protein has one entry. The table shows 650,000 to 800,000 distinct CDR3 sequences, with roughly 44% occurring only once. Germline V gene lookup returns CDR1 SGHTA and CDR2 FQGNSA. With 4 bases clipped from V and 3 bases from J, the junction kept 16 bases outside the gene matches. CDR3 length: 19 amino acids. This TCR derives from a man aged 55 to 70 in good health. Material: blood. The V call is TRBV7-2, the J call TRBJ2-3; 10 bases map to TRBD1. The CDR3 DNA follows: TGTGCCAGCAGCTCACCGGGACAGGGGTTACTACTGGGAACAGATACGCAGTATTTT. Translated: CASSSPGQGLLLGTDTQYF.